A selection of T cell receptor beta chains follows, all from one sample in a study of radiotherapy plus CTLA-4 blockade in lung cancer. Generated by immunoSEQ multiplex PCR, the TCRdb table keeps only in-frame clones and is missing some. The sample consists of around 70,000 clones, 70% to 80% of them appearing once. This specimen was peripheral blood, taken from a patient treated with radiotherapy plus ipilimumab. Receptors were obtained from a human donor with non-small cell lung cancer whose response to radiotherapy plus ipilimumab could not be evaluated. Some clones in this sample may be carry-over from other donors' samples. The conserved cysteine and the conserved F or W are not part of the CDR3 here.

>TRBJ2-7|TRBV5-4
ASSLETGSYEQY
>TRBJ2-7|TRBV4-3
ASSQDIPGQGSYEQY
>TRBJ2-3|TRBV9
ASSVKGTRASTDTQY
>TRBJ1-5|TRBV6-5
ASRGTGTSNQPQH
>TRBJ2-6|TRBV30
AWTIGVSGANVLT
>TRBJ2-3|TRBV6-4
ASSLAGRPDTQY
>TRBJ1-6|TRBV29-1
AAGVNNSPLH
>TRBJ2-3|TRBV9
ASSVVGGYTDTQY
>TRBJ1-5|TRBV6-5
ASSGQGDQPQH
>TRBJ2-7|TRBV5-6
ASSWGGSYEQY
>TRBJ2-1|TRBV7-2
ASSSRPAGVYNEQF
>TRBJ2-7|TRBV13
ASSLSYHSYEQY
>TRBJ1-4|TRBV5-6
ASSATGRTNEKLF
>TRBJ2-5|TRBV30
AWGGQGYETQY
>TRBJ1-4|TRBV6-5
ASRDSNEKLF
>TRBJ1-6|TRBV6-5
ASRSGAGSPLH
>TRBJ1-1|TRBV5-1
ASSLIQGNTEAF